The source of this T cell receptor (beta chain) is a study of identical twins. Whole-study results and caveats: Diverse VJ usage suggested most zero-insertion clonotypes were not invariant T cells.

Each CDR3 protein gets one entry after TCRdb re-called the 5' RACE reads with MiXCR. The data contain about 1.7 million distinct CDR3 sequences, under 35% of them singletons. Germline-derived CDR1 and CDR2 are MNHEY and SMNVEV (reference sequence). The CDR3 is 13 amino acids. Turning to this clonotype: What it binds is unknown. The junction does not match germline at one end; this may be a read error.

The TCR was taken from a newborn girl in good health. The sequenced sample was cord blood. The chain has TRBV27 and TRBJ2-7; D may be TRBD1 (5 bases). The CDR3 DNA follows: TGTGCCGGCAGTTTAGGACAAACCTACGAGCAGTACTTC. It specifies CAGSLGQTYEQYF.